This T cell receptor beta chain came from a study of Graves' ophthalmopathy and Graves' hyperthyroidism. Overall study results and limits: Most thyroid-expanded clonotypes exceeding 0.001 frequency were also found in blood.

On this clonotype itself: What it binds is not known.

Investigators amplified TCR beta CDR3 regions from RNA transcripts. In the first round, RT-PCR was carried out with HTBI primers, and a multiplex PCR formed the second round. One entry per CDR3 protein, called by TCRdb with MiXCR from the multiplex PCR reads. Of about 620,000 distinct CDR3 sequences listed, about 24% are singletons. The CDR3 contains 13 residues. V shed 3 bases and J 5 bases; nucleotides not matched to a gene: 4. Per germline, CDR1 DFQATT and CDR2 SNEGSKA (reference sequence). The specimen sequenced was peripheral blood. The chain joins TRBV20-1 to TRBJ2-5; 9 bases line up with TRBD2. This sequence was found in a woman between 18 and 29 years old with stable Graves' hyperthyroidism. Some clones in this sample may be carry-over from other donors' samples. In DNA form, the CDR3 reads TGCAGTGCTAGGCTAGCGGGATATGAGACCCAGTACTTC. As protein: CSARLAGYETQYF.